A selection of T cell receptor beta chains follows, all from one sample in a study of cytomegalovirus exposure and HLA in healthy donors. Some clones are missing from TCRdb's copy, which holds only in-frame ones; the method was immunoSEQ multiplex PCR. The table lists roughly 130,000 clones, approximately 80% of them singletons. Material for sequencing was PBMCs. These receptors were taken from a woman aged 40-49 years in good health and CMV-seropositive. Both conserved end residues are part of each CDR3. A D gene is named only where the DNA matches it firmly. For some rows the clone size is stated as once, few or many, or as a class when expanded; others skip it.

v_call,j_call,d_call,cdr3_length,clone_size,cdr3_aa,cdr3_nt
TRBV27,TRBJ2-5,-,16,-,CASSQGTQGGQETQYF,TGTGCCAGCAGTCAAGGGACCCAAGGGGGCCAAGAGACCCAGTACTTC
TRBV29-1,TRBJ2-7,TRBD1,13,-,CSVEWTGTYEQYF,TGCAGCGTTGAATGGACAGGGACCTACGAGCAGTACTTC
TRBV7-9,TRBJ2-3,TRBD2,16,-,CASSLTSGSTTDTQYF,TGTGCCAGCAGCTTGACTAGCGGGAGTACCACAGATACGCAGTATTTT
TRBV7-2,TRBJ2-7,TRBD2,15,-,CASSLDLAGGREQYF,TGTGCCAGCAGCTTAGATTTAGCGGGAGGGCGCGAGCAGTACTTC
TRBV9,TRBJ1-2,TRBD1,18,once,CASSVGTGGAIDLYGYTF,TGTGCCAGCAGCGTTGGCACAGGGGGCGCGATTGACCTCTATGGCTACACCTTC
TRBV19,TRBJ1-2,TRBD1,13,-,CASSPTGDYGYTF,TGTGCCAGTAGTCCGACAGGGGACTATGGCTACACCTTC
TRBV27,TRBJ1-2,TRBD1,15,-,CATSGQGFGTYGYTF,TGTGCCACCTCGGGACAGGGCTTCGGTACCTATGGCTACACCTTC
TRBV2,TRBJ1-1,TRBD1,14,-,CASSDGQGARKAFF,TGTGCCAGCAGTGACGGACAGGGGGCGAGGAAAGCTTTCTTT
TRBV29-1,TRBJ2-2,TRBD1,14,-,CSVGQGSNTGELFF,TGCAGCGTTGGACAGGGCAGTAACACCGGGGAGCTGTTTTTT
TRBV28,TRBJ2-3,-,13,once,CASGNRDIQAQYF,TGTGCCAGCGGAAACAGGGATATTCAGGCGCAGTATTTT
TRBV18,TRBJ1-5,-,18,-,CASSTRLQGASGNQPQHF,TGTGCCAGCTCAACCCGCTTGCAGGGTGCGAGTGGCAATCAGCCCCAGCATTTT
TRBV2,TRBJ1-2,-,14,-,CASSPGRSLNGYTF,TGTGCCAGCAGTCCTGGGAGATCCCTAAATGGCTACACCTTC
TRBV7-2,TRBJ1-1,TRBD1,15,-,CASSPRSGGNTEAFF,TGTGCCAGCAGCCCGAGGTCAGGGGGCAACACTGAAGCTTTCTTT
TRBV5-3,TRBJ1-5,TRBD1,15,-,CARSLAGGRNQPQHF,TGTGCCAGAAGCTTGGCAGGGGGCCGCAATCAGCCCCAGCATTTT
TRBV27,TRBJ1-5,-,14,-,CASSSHQNNQPQHF,TGTGCCAGCAGTTCTCACCAGAACAATCAGCCCCAGCATTTT
TRBV30,TRBJ2-1,TRBD2,15,-,CACPTSGGSYNEQFF,TGTGCCTGTCCGACTAGCGGGGGGTCCTACAATGAGCAGTTCTTC
TRBV28,TRBJ1-5,TRBD1,15,-,CASSLAQGANQPQHF,TGTGCCAGCAGTTTAGCACAGGGGGCCAATCAGCCCCAGCATTTT
TRBV5-4,TRBJ1-2,TRBD1,15,-,CASSLVVGQEYGYTF,TGTGCCAGCAGCTTGGTGGTGGGACAGGAATATGGCTACACCTTC
TRBV18,TRBJ1-2,TRBD1,14,-,CASSPGQGAYGYTF,TGTGCCAGCTCACCCGGACAGGGGGCCTATGGCTACACCTTC
TRBV6-5,TRBJ1-2,TRBD1,13,-,CASSTGQGRGYTF,TGTGCCAGCAGTACTGGACAGGGCCGGGGCTACACCTTC
TRBV25-1,TRBJ1-2,-,12,-,CASKKTPYGYTF,TGTGCCAGCAAAAAAACTCCCTATGGCTACACCTTC
TRBV13,TRBJ2-7,-,13,-,CASRLQGTDEQYF,TGTGCCAGCAGATTACAGGGTACCGACGAGCAGTACTTC
TRBV6-1,TRBJ1-5,-,15,-,CASSEFPGNNQPQHF,TGTGCCAGCAGTGAATTTCCAGGGAACAATCAGCCCCAGCATTTT
TRBV6-6,TRBJ1-4,-,13,-,CASSLEPNEKLFF,TGTGCCAGCAGCCTGGAGCCCAATGAAAAACTGTTTTTT
TRBV10-3,TRBJ2-1,-,13,-,CATAGAEYNEQFF,TGTGCCACTGCAGGAGCGGAGTACAATGAGCAGTTCTTC
TRBV25-1,TRBJ2-6,-,17,-,CASKGAGGRSGANVLTF,TGTGCCAGCAAGGGGGCGGGGGGCCGCTCTGGGGCCAACGTCCTGACTTTC
TRBV5-6,TRBJ2-2,-,16,-,CASSDTGQPNTGELFF,TGTGCCAGCAGCGACACGGGACAACCGAACACCGGGGAGCTGTTTTTT
TRBV18,TRBJ1-1,-,17,-,CASSPGGARIPNTEAFF,TGTGCCAGCTCACCAGGGGGGGCGCGAATTCCGAACACTGAAGCTTTCTTT
TRBV7-2,TRBJ2-3,TRBD1,15,-,CASSLTGVVTDTQYF,TGTGCCAGCAGCCTGACAGGGGTAGTCACAGATACGCAGTATTTT
TRBV18,TRBJ1-5,-,14,-,CASSATAVNQPQHF,TGTGCCAGCTCAGCGACAGCAGTGAATCAGCCCCAGCATTTT
TRBV19,TRBJ1-3,TRBD1,14,-,CASSNRDRVDTIYF,TGTGCCAGTAGTAACCGGGACAGGGTGGACACCATATATTTT
TRBV19,TRBJ2-5,-,14,-,CASSPSPGSETQYF,TGTGCCAGTAGTCCCTCCCCAGGGTCAGAGACCCAGTACTTC
TRBV6-5,TRBJ1-2,TRBD1,14,-,CASRQQGWGYGYTF,TGTGCCAGCAGGCAACAGGGGTGGGGCTATGGCTACACCTTC
TRBV9,TRBJ1-2,TRBD1,15,-,CASSNPGQGFYGYTF,TGTGCCAGCAGCAATCCGGGACAGGGGTTCTATGGCTACACCTTC
TRBV5-1,TRBJ1-6,TRBD1,16,-,CASSSGDSSYNSPLHF,TGCGCCAGCAGCTCCGGGGACAGCTCCTATAATTCACCCCTCCACTTT
TRBV6-5,TRBJ1-1,-,12,-,CASSTDRSKAFF,TGTGCCAGCAGCACTGACAGGAGTAAAGCTTTCTTT
TRBV6-9,TRBJ1-5,-,13,few,CAGVYYSNQPQHF,TGTGCCGGAGTTTATTATAGCAATCAGCCCCAGCATTTT
TRBV28,TRBJ1-5,-,13,-,CASSSRFGGPQHF,TGTGCCAGCAGTTCGCGGTTTGGAGGGCCCCAGCATTTT
TRBV28,TRBJ2-7,TRBD1,14,-,CASSTGTGSNEQYF,TGTGCCAGCAGTACGGGGACAGGGTCTAACGAGCAGTACTTC
TRBV10-1,TRBJ2-7,-,13,-,CASSWGQGYEQYF,TGCGCCAGCAGTTGGGGCCAGGGCTACGAGCAGTACTTC
TRBV5-1,TRBJ2-3,-,16,-,CASSLGELPSTDTQYF,TGCGCCAGCAGCTTGGGGGAGTTGCCTAGCACAGATACGCAGTATTTT
TRBV4-2,TRBJ2-7,TRBD2,16,-,CASSQFVPAGAYEQYF,TGTGCCAGCAGCCAATTTGTACCGGCGGGAGCCTACGAGCAGTACTTC
TRBV6-5,TRBJ1-1,-,14,-,CASSPVLGRAEAFF,TGTGCCAGCAGCCCAGTCTTGGGCAGAGCTGAAGCTTTCTTT
TRBV30,TRBJ1-6,TRBD1,14,-,CAWSGPGTGTPLHF,TGTGCCTGGAGTGGCCCCGGGACAGGGACCCCCCTCCACTTT